Sequencing of this T cell receptor (beta chain) was carried out in a study of CD8 T cells in Susac syndrome. When the RNA was reverse transcribed, random hexamers were used with an input of roughly 0.45 to 1 ug. MiXCR was run by TCRdb on the immunoSEQ multiplex PCR reads, yielding one entry per CDR3 protein. There are some 170,000 distinct CDR3 sequences in the sample; approximately 93% occur only once, and about 0.1% lies in the top ten. Trimming left V 3 bases short and J 0 bases short, with 8 bases between. The CDR3 totals 15 residues. Looked up from germline, CDR1 is KGHSH and CDR2 is LQKENI. The TCR originated in a human donor with multiple sclerosis. The sequenced sample was CD4+ T cells from PBMCs. V gene TRBV18 combines with J gene TRBJ1-4, with D perhaps matching TRBD1 (5 bases). The CDR3 nucleotides read TGTGCCAGCTCACCGGGGGGGGCAACTAATGAAAAACTGTTTTTT. Translation gives CASSPGGATNEKLFF.